These 30 T cell receptor beta chains came from one sample sequenced in a study of T-cell reconstitution after alpha-beta-depleted transplantation in children. Unique molecular identifiers were incorporated during preparation of the TCRbeta library. TCRdb re-derived calls from the PCR reads in MiXCR, one entry per CDR3 protein. The sample lists about 440,000 distinct CDR3 sequences, approximately 41% occurring once. The source was PBMCs, collected before TCRalphabeta/CD19-depleted stem cell transplant. The receptors were sampled from a girl aged 2 to 10 with aplastic anemia, due to receive a stem cell transplant.

The table lists this clonotype with a few counts. The chain links TRBV6-5 to TRBJ2-7; no definite D call. Trimming cost V 3 bases and J 0 bases, with 9 bases left between them. Germline CDR1 is MNHEY and CDR2 is SVGAGI. The CDR3 is made up of 14 amino acids. CDR3 nucleotides: TGTGCCAGCAGTTATAAAGGCAGCTCCTACGAGCAGTACTTC. Translating it yields CASSYKGSSYEQYF.

This clonotype was seen only a few times. V gene TRBV5-6 combines with J gene TRBJ2-7; 8 positions agree with TRBD1. The CDR3 has 14 amino acids. J lost 4 bases, V lost 1 base, and 4 bases had no gene match. Germline loops: CDR1 SGHDT, CDR2 YYEEEE. CDR3 loop: CASSLYRGVYEQYF. The CDR3 bases are TGTGCCAGCAGCTTGTACAGGGGGGTTTACGAGCAGTACTTC.

This clonotype was counted at least ten times. The junction differs from germline at one of its ends, possibly a read error. The DNA for the CDR3 is TGTGCTAGCAGCTCGCTAAGGGGGGAGAGACAAGAGACCCAGTACTTC. This codes for CASSSLRGERQETQYF. The chain couples TRBV7-7 to TRBJ2-5, with D perhaps being TRBD1 or TRBD2 (6 bases each). The CDR3 covers 16 residues. Germline V CDR1 and CDR2: SSHAT, FNYEAQ (reference sequence).

The table lists this clonotype with a few counts. J is TRBJ2-5 and V is TRBV23-1, with TRBD2 matching 11 bases. TRBV23-1 has ORF status, its function being uncertain. J lost 5 bases, V lost 2 bases, and 25 bases had no gene match. CDR3 length: 22 residues. The CDR3 DNA follows: TGCGCCAGCAGTCAACCGGCCCCGGTGGGACTAGCGGAAGGAGGGATCGTGGAGACCCAGTACTTC. Protein sequence: CASSQPAPVGLAEGGIVETQYF.

The V call is TRBV12-3 or TRBV12-4, the J call TRBJ2-1; D is perhaps TRBD2 (5 bases). CDR3 length: 16 amino acids. V shed 5 bases and J shed 7 bases, with 21 bases lying between them. The CDR3 sequence is CASSHLRGFGVNEQFF. CDR3 DNA sequence: TGTGCCAGCAGTCACCTACGAGGTTTCGGGGTAAATGAGCAGTTCTTC.

This clonotype was detected only once. The V and J genes are TRBV19 and TRBJ1-5; possible D gene TRBD1, 6 bases. Germline V gene sequence: CDR1 LNHDA, CDR2 SQIVND (reference sequence). CDR3 length equals 14 residues. Deletions cut 9 bases from V and 7 bases from J, with 19 bases between. The CDR3 here is CASAGGGRGQPQHF. The CDR3 DNA reads TGTGCCAGCGCAGGTGGGGGGCGAGGGCAGCCCCAGCATTTT. Based on the CDR3 plus reference TRBV19 and TRBJ1-5, the full variable domain is DGGITQSPKYLFRKEGQNVTLSCEQNLNHDAMYWYRQDPGQGLRLIYYSQIVNDFQKGDIAEGYSVSREKKESFPLTVTSAQKNPTAFYLCASAGGGRGQPQHFGDGTRLSIL.

The chain couples TRBV7-2 to TRBJ2-3; TRBD2 agrees at 11 bases. Trimming cost V 1 base and J 6 bases; bases outside gene matches: 3. The CDR3 is made up of 15 amino acids. The germline CDR1 and CDR2 sequences are SGHTA and FQGNSA. In nucleotides, the CDR3 is TGTGCCAGCAGCTTAGAACTAGCGGGGGTGGATACGCAGTATTTT. It encodes CASSLELAGVDTQYF.

This clonotype was recorded once. The chain combines TRBV29-1 with TRBJ2-5; possibly TRBD1 for D (6 bases). V dropped 5 bases and J dropped 5 bases, with 15 bases sitting between them. Germline assignment: CDR1 SQVTM and CDR2 ANQGSEA. The CDR3 spans 13 residues. CDR3 DNA: TGCAGCGTTACAGGGACGGGCCTGGAGACCCAGTACTTC. Encoded protein: CSVTGTGLETQYF.

The chain couples TRBV7-9 to TRBJ2-3; TRBD1 or TRBD2 may be the D gene (5 bases each). Trimming left V 5 bases short and J 2 bases short, with 17 bases between. The germline gives CDR1 SEHNR, CDR2 FQNEAQ (reference sequence). The CDR3 contains 16 residues. CDR3 coding DNA: TGTGCCAGCAGCGCCTGCTGGGACGTCTCCACAGATACGCAGTATTTT. Translating gives CASSACWDVSTDTQYF. Full variable domain (outside the CDR3, taken from reference TRBV7-9 and TRBJ2-3): DTGVSQNPRHKITKRGQNVTFRCDPISEHNRLYWYRQTLGQGPEFLTYFQNEAQLEKSRLLSDRFSAERPKGSFSTLEIQRTEQGDSAMYLCASSACWDVSTDTQYFGPGTRLTVL.

Many counts were recorded for this clonotype. This rearrangement joins TRBV6-5 to TRBJ1-4, with 10 positions matching TRBD1. In germline, CDR1 is MNHEY, CDR2 SVGAGI. J lost 7 bases, V lost 0 bases, and 2 bases had no gene match. The CDR3 loop spans 15 amino acids. The CDR3 coding sequence is TGTGCCAGCAGTTACTCCGGGACAGGGGTTGAAAAACTGTTTTTT. Encoded protein: CASSYSGTGVEKLFF.

This chain joins TRBV25-1 and TRBJ1-5; D not resolved. The CDR3 length is 13 residues. Germline V gene lookup returns CDR1 MGHDK and CDR2 SYGVNS. Trimming left V 2 bases short and J 5 bases short, with 7 bases between. CDR3 sequence reads: CASSEVGYQPQHF. CDR3 sequence (DNA): TGTGCCAGCAGTGAAGTCGGCTATCAGCCCCAGCATTTT.

J is TRBJ1-1 and V is TRBV5-1, with unresolved D. From germline, CDR1 is SGHRS and CDR2 YFSETQ. The CDR3 has 13 residues. Deletions cut 1 base from V and 0 bases from J, with 4 bases between. CDR3 DNA: TGCGCCAGCAGCTTGAGGCTGAACACTGAAGCTTTCTTT. It encodes CASSLRLNTEAFF.

The V and J genes are TRBV20-1 and TRBJ2-5; no clear D. Germline lookup yields CDR1 DFQATT and CDR2 SNEGSKA (reference sequence). The CDR3 has 13 amino acids. V gave up 3 bases and J gave up 3 bases, with 11 bases separating them. CDR3 sequence reads: CSARRLVEETQYF. DNA of the CDR3: TGCAGTGCTAGGCGCCTGGTGGAAGAGACCCAGTACTTC.

The V call is TRBV5-1, the J call TRBJ2-7; TRBD1 is a possible D gene (6 bases). The germline gives CDR1 SGHRS, CDR2 YFSETQ. The CDR3 totals 13 residues. The V end was cut by 0 bases, the J end by 4 bases, with 8 bases between. The CDR3 loop is CASSLEGEYEQYF. The DNA of the CDR3 is TGCGCCAGCAGCTTGGAGGGGGAATACGAGCAGTACTTC.

This clonotype was picked up a small number of times. This chain uses TRBV7-2 with TRBJ1-2, with D possibly matching TRBD1 (5 bases). The ends were cut back, 4 bases at V and 5 bases at J, with 11 bases in the middle. Germline lookup yields CDR1 SGHTA and CDR2 FQGNSA. The CDR3 length is 13 residues. Written as DNA, the CDR3 is TGTGCCAGCAGCTCGCGGGACGGATATGGCTACACCTTC. This encodes CASSSRDGYGYTF.

The J gene is TRBJ1-4, the V gene TRBV30, with 8 bases fitting TRBD1. Per the germline V gene, CDR1 is GTSNPN and CDR2 is SVGIG (reference sequence). The V segment lost 2 bases and the J segment 4 bases; nucleotides outside the gene matches: 9. There are 16 residues in the CDR3. CDR3 nucleotide sequence: TGTGCCTGGAGTACGGGACAGGTTCGGGGTAATGAAAAACTGTTTTTT. This codes for CAWSTGQVRGNEKLFF. Filled out from reference TRBV30 and TRBJ1-4, the complete variable domain reads SQTIHQWPATLVQPVGSPLSLECTVEGTSNPNLYWYRQAAGRGLQLLFYSVGIGQISSEVPQNLSASRPQDRQFILSSKKLLLSDSGFYLCAWSTGQVRGNEKLFFGSGTQLSVL.

Many counts were recorded for this clonotype. The chain recombines TRBV12-3 or TRBV12-4 with TRBJ2-7, with D maybe TRBD1 (6 bases). This CDR3 is 12 amino acids long. V shed 8 bases and J shed 2 bases, with 10 bases lying between them. The CDR3 DNA sequence: TGTGCCAGCTCGGGACAAACCTACGAGCAGTACTTC. Translation gives CASSGQTYEQYF.

In this sample, this clonotype turned up a few times. The rearrangement joins TRBV18 to TRBJ2-5, with D possibly TRBD2 on 6 matching bases. The V and J ends lost 3 bases and 2 bases respectively, with 16 bases between them. Germline V gene lookup returns CDR1 KGHSH and CDR2 LQKENI. The CDR3 is 16 residues long. This chain's CDR3 is CASSPSPTGTQETQYF. The CDR3 nucleotides read TGTGCCAGCTCACCCTCACCGACCGGGACTCAAGAGACCCAGTACTTC.

The genes are TRBV20-1 and TRBJ2-3, with a tentative D call TRBD2 (7 bases). This CDR3 comprises 18 residues. The germline V and J ends were trimmed by 0 bases and 2 bases, with 21 bases remaining between them. Germline V lookup: CDR1 DFQATT, CDR2 SNEGSKA (reference sequence). The DNA of the CDR3 is TGCAGTGCTAGAGACCTCCTTGGGGCGGGGGCTCTCACAGATACGCAGTATTTT. Protein sequence: CSARDLLGAGALTDTQYF.

The CDR3 is CASSLGTSGPPEQYF. The CDR3 bases are TGCGCCAGCAGCCTAGGGACTAGCGGACCACCGGAGCAGTACTTC. This rearrangement joins TRBV5-1 to TRBJ2-7; 11 nucleotides match TRBD2. The germline V gene encodes CDR1 SGHRS and CDR2 YFSETQ. This CDR3 comprises 15 residues. The J segment lost 7 bases and the V segment lost 4 bases, leaving 10 bases of the junction unmatched.

This clonotype was counted only a few times. The V call is TRBV7-2, the J call TRBJ1-2, with 7 nucleotides matching TRBD1. Germline-derived CDR1 and CDR2 are SGHTA and FQGNSA. There are 16 residues in the CDR3. Trimming removed 1 base from V and 0 bases from J; junction bases left unmatched: 5. The CDR3 bases are TGTGCCAGCAGCTTAGGGGGGACAGAAGCTAACTATGGCTACACCTTC. It yields the protein CASSLGGTEANYGYTF.

This clonotype has ten or more counts. The genes are TRBV20-1 and TRBJ2-5; no clear D. CDR1 and CDR2 (germline): DFQATT, SNEGSKA (reference sequence). V lost 0 bases and J 5 bases, leaving 13 bases between the germline ends. This CDR3 region has 14 residues. The CDR3 loop is CSARDRPVMETQYF. Here the CDR3 DNA reads TGCAGTGCTAGAGATCGGCCAGTCATGGAGACCCAGTACTTC.

This clonotype was detected a few times. The V gene is TRBV20-1, the J gene TRBJ2-5; D remains unclear. The CDR3 covers 13 residues. Germline CDR1 DFQATT, CDR2 SNEGSKA (reference sequence). V was shortened by 1 base and J by 1 base, with 7 bases between the two germline ends. As DNA, the CDR3 is TGCAGTGCTAGAGTAGTGATCCAAGAGACCCAGTACTTC. It specifies CSARVVIQETQYF.

The chain couples TRBV7-2 to TRBJ1-2; the D gene is possibly TRBD1 (5 bases). CDR3 length: 15 amino acids. CDR1 is SGHTA, CDR2 FQGNSA, per germline. V was pared by 1 base and J by 2 bases, with 11 bases between. In DNA, the CDR3 is TGTGCCAGCAGCTTAGTACAGGCGCCCAACTATGGCTACACCTTC. Its translation: CASSLVQAPNYGYTF.

The CDR3, as DNA: TGTGCCAGCAGCCAAGATCCGGGACTAGGTACGCAGTATTTT. Protein: CASSQDPGLGTQYF. V and J are TRBV3-1 and TRBJ2-3; 8 bases match TRBD2. The junction had 4 bases not matched to a gene; V was cut back by 0 bases and J by 8 bases. CDR1 is LGHDT, CDR2 YNNKEL, per germline (reference sequence). This CDR3 comprises 14 residues.

This rearrangement joins TRBV27 to TRBJ2-1, with a tentative D call TRBD2 (6 bases). The CDR3 is 14 residues long. The germline CDR1 and CDR2 sequences are MNHEY and SMNVEV (reference sequence). V lost 4 bases and J 8 bases, leaving 15 bases between the germline ends. The CDR3 DNA sequence: TGTGCCAGCAGTTCCTTCGGGAGATTCCATGAGCAGTTCTTC. It yields the protein CASSSFGRFHEQFF.

This clonotype was found a few times. The V call is TRBV5-5, the J call TRBJ2-2, with TRBD1 identical over 9 bases. The junction had 1 base not matched to a gene; V was cut back by 3 bases and J by 1 base. CDR1 is SGHKS and CDR2 is YYEKEE in the germline V gene (reference sequence). The CDR3 spans 15 residues. CDR3 in amino acids: CASSWGQGNTGELFF. In DNA, the CDR3 is TGTGCCAGCAGCTGGGGACAGGGGAACACCGGGGAGCTGTTTTTT.

The genes are TRBV7-9 and TRBJ2-1; D gene ambiguous. Trimming took off 2 bases at V and 4 bases at J, with 9 bases between the two ends. CDR1 is SEHNR and CDR2 is FQNEAQ in the germline V gene (reference sequence). The length of the CDR3 is 14 residues. The CDR3 DNA reads as TGTGCCAGCAGCTTAAACAGAGATTACAATGAGCAGTTCTTC. Encoded protein: CASSLNRDYNEQFF.

The table lists this clonotype with a few counts. The CDR3 region has the DNA TGCGCCAGCAGCCAAGCCCCAGGCAGGAGGGGCGGGGAGCTGTTTTTT. Translating gives CASSQAPGRRGGELFF. This rearrangement joins TRBV4-3 to TRBJ2-2; a weak D match, TRBD2 (6 bases). There are 16 residues in the CDR3. V gave up 1 base and J gave up 7 bases, with 16 bases separating them. In germline, CDR1 is LGHNA, CDR2 YSLEER.

This clonotype has ten or more counts. The chain recombines TRBV20-1 with TRBJ2-1; weak D call: TRBD2 (5 bases). The CDR3 runs to 14 residues. V shed 3 bases and J shed 3 bases, with 12 bases lying between them. Germline lookup yields CDR1 DFQATT and CDR2 SNEGSKA (reference sequence). CDR3 sequence: CSASPLDFYNEQFF. The CDR3, as DNA: TGCAGTGCTAGCCCATTGGACTTCTACAATGAGCAGTTCTTC.